This passage covers 12 T cell receptor beta chains from one sample sequenced in a study of blood T cells in healthy people across ages. Then a second PCR, running roughly 6 to 12 cycles, was carried out with a sample-barcoded 5' primer and a J-beta primer mix. A single record per CDR3 protein comes from TCRdb applying MiXCR to the 5' RACE reads. The data show about 1.6 million distinct CDR3 sequences, about 35% seen once. The sample was blood. Receptor source: a woman in her twenties or thirties in good health.

V usage is TRBV27 and J usage is TRBJ2-7, with unresolved D. The germline V gene has CDR1 MNHEY and CDR2 SMNVEV (reference sequence). Trimming left V 5 bases short and J 2 bases short, with 13 bases between. This CDR3 region has 14 residues. CDR3 protein: CASSQRADTYEQYF. For the CDR3, the DNA is TGTGCCAGCAGTCAAAGAGCCGACACCTACGAGCAGTACTTC.

The chain links TRBV18 to TRBJ1-4, with 7 bases identical to TRBD1. This CDR3 spans 14 amino acids. The V gene's germline CDR1 is KGHSH and CDR2 LQKENI. V shed 6 bases, J shed 8 bases, and the junction held 9 bases outside the gene matches. This CDR3 reads CASSSTGQREKLFF. The DNA for the CDR3 is TGTGCCAGCTCTTCGACAGGGCAGAGGGAAAAACTGTTTTTT.

The chain uses TRBV20-1 and TRBJ1-5; no firm D call. The CDR3 has 15 amino acids. Germline loops: CDR1 DFQATT, CDR2 SNEGSKA (reference sequence). Trimming cost V 1 base and J 2 bases, with 12 bases left between them. CDR3 in amino acids: CSARVTIAGNQPQHF. CDR3 nucleotides: TGCAGTGCTAGAGTGACAATAGCAGGCAATCAGCCCCAGCATTTT.

This clonotype was recorded once. The chain couples TRBV9 to TRBJ2-7, with TRBD1 matching over 8 bases. There are 15 residues in the CDR3. Germline trimming cut 0 bases from V and 2 bases from J; bases unmatched to any gene: 4. Germline loops: CDR1 SGDLS, CDR2 YYNGEE. CDR3 DNA sequence: TGTGCCAGCAGCGTAGGAGGACAGGGAGCCTACGAGCAGTACTTC. This gives the protein CASSVGGQGAYEQYF.

V is TRBV6-5 and J is TRBJ2-5; 9 bases line up with TRBD1. The end of the DNA fits TRBJ2-7 better, so the J call may be wrong. CDR1 and CDR2 from the germline V gene are MNHEY and SVGAGI. The CDR3 covers 15 residues. CDR3 in amino acids: CASSYSGTGRNEQYF. The CDR3 DNA sequence: TGTGCCAGCAGTTACTCCGGGACAGGGAGGAACGAGCAGTACTTC.

This clonotype was detected ten times or more. The chain has TRBV20-1 and TRBJ2-1; the match to TRBD1 covers 8 bases. This CDR3 has 15 residues. With V trimmed by 2 bases and J by 4 bases, 7 bases remained unmatched. The V gene's germline CDR1 is DFQATT and CDR2 SNEGSKA (reference sequence). The CDR3 DNA reads TGCAGTGCTAGACGTGAGACAGGGGCGTACAATGAGCAGTTCTTC. Residues: CSARRETGAYNEQFF.

The J gene is TRBJ2-7, the V gene TRBV30, with a possible D match to TRBD1 (5 bases). Germline assignment: CDR1 GTSNPN and CDR2 SVGIG (reference sequence). Trimming removed 2 bases from V and 5 bases from J, with 13 bases in between. The CDR3 is 13 amino acids. The CDR3 DNA follows: TGTGCCTGGAGTAAGGGGTTAGGGGACGAGCAGTACTTC. This codes for CAWSKGLGDEQYF.

This clonotype was found a few times. This sequence joins TRBV20-1 and TRBJ2-3, with unresolved D. Germline lookup yields CDR1 DFQATT and CDR2 SNEGSKA (reference sequence). The CDR3 consists of 14 residues. V was shortened by 4 bases and J by 0 bases, with 11 bases between the two germline ends. The CDR3 spells CSATQPRSTDTQYF. Here the CDR3 DNA reads TGCAGTGCTACCCAGCCAAGAAGCACAGATACGCAGTATTTT.

The genes are TRBV18 and TRBJ2-1; 8 nucleotides align to TRBD2. The CDR3 runs to 15 residues. Germline lookup yields CDR1 KGHSH and CDR2 LQKENI. V was pared by 8 bases and J by 4 bases, with 10 bases of the junction left unmatched. For the CDR3, the DNA is TGTGCCAGCCCATCCCGTTTAGCGGGGTACAATGAGCAGTTCTTC. It is translated as CASPSRLAGYNEQFF.

The chain has TRBV9 and TRBJ1-5, with D unresolved. Trimming removed 3 bases at V and 6 bases at J, with 13 bases between. Germline CDR1 is SGDLS and CDR2 is YYNGEE. This CDR3 has 14 residues. The CDR3 protein is CASSAQNSGQPQHF. Written as DNA, the CDR3 is TGTGCCAGCAGCGCCCAGAATTCTGGTCAGCCCCAGCATTTT.

The rearrangement uses TRBV15 and TRBJ2-1; no firm D call. V was pared by 5 bases and J by 5 bases, with 16 bases between. The CDR3 is 15 residues long. The V gene's germline CDR1 is LNHNV and CDR2 YYDKDF (reference sequence). The CDR3 is CATSDESSVNNEQFF. In DNA form, the CDR3 reads TGTGCCACCAGCGATGAAAGCTCCGTTAACAATGAGCAGTTCTTC. Full variable domain (missing parts from reference TRBV15 and TRBJ2-1): DAMVIQNPRYQVTQFGKPVTLSCSQTLNHNVMYWYQQKSSQAPKLLFHYYDKDFNNEADTPDNFQSRRPNTSFCFLDIRSPGLGDTAMYLCATSDESSVNNEQFFGPGTRLTVL.

The chain carries TRBV4-1 and TRBJ2-5; 7 positions agree with TRBD2. The end of the DNA is better explained by TRBJ2-1, so the J call may be wrong. This CDR3 is 16 amino acids long. Germline CDR1 reads MGHRA; CDR2 reads YSYEKL. The CDR3 spells CASSQERGGDQETQFF. CDR3 nucleotide sequence: TGCGCCAGCAGCCAAGAACGCGGGGGTGATCAAGAGACCCAGTTCTTC.